Only a few counts were recorded for the clone carrying this TCR beta chain. As yet, its antigen is unknown. This specimen belongs to a study of cytomegalovirus exposure and HLA in healthy donors. Whole-study findings and limits: The authors assumed roughly uniform sequencing depth across donors for presence/absence analyses. V segments that were indistinguishable, TRBV6-2 and TRBV6-3 among them, were omitted from analysis. Reports described diagnosis of cytomegalovirus status by the classifier as highly specific and sensitive. The study recorded about 160 TCR beta chains that were cytomegalovirus-associated.

V was clipped by 5 bases and J by 3 bases; unmatched bases: 7. This CDR3 contains 15 residues. In the PCR, 60 Vbeta and 13 Jbeta primers were used. The assay was immunoSEQ multiplex PCR, and TCRdb's table has in-frame clones only and misses some. The sample contains about 120,000 clones, roughly 9% of which appear only once. The sequenced sample consisted of PBMCs. The source is a woman aged 40-49 years in good health and CMV-seropositive. The rearrangement uses TRBV6-7 and TRBJ1-1, with 9 bases that match TRBD1. TRBV6-7 is annotated as an ORF whose role is uncertain. CDR3 protein: CASSTYRGRDTEAFF. DNA of the CDR3: TGTGCCAGCAGTACCTACAGGGGGCGAGACACTGAAGCTTTCTTT.